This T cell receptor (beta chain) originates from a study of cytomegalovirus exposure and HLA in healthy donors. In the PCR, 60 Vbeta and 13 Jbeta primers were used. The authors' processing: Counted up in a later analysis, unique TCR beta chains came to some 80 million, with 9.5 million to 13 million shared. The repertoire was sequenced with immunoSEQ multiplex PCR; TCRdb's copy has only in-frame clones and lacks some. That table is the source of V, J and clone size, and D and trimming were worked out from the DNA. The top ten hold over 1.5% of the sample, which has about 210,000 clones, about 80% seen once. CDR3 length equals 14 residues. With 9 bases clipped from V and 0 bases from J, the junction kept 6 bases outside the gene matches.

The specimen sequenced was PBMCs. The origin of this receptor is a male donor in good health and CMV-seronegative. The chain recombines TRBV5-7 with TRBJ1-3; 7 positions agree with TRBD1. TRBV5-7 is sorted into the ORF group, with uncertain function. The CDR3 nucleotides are TGTGCCACCCGGGACAGACTCTCTGGAAACACCATATATTTT. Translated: CATRDRLSGNTIYF.